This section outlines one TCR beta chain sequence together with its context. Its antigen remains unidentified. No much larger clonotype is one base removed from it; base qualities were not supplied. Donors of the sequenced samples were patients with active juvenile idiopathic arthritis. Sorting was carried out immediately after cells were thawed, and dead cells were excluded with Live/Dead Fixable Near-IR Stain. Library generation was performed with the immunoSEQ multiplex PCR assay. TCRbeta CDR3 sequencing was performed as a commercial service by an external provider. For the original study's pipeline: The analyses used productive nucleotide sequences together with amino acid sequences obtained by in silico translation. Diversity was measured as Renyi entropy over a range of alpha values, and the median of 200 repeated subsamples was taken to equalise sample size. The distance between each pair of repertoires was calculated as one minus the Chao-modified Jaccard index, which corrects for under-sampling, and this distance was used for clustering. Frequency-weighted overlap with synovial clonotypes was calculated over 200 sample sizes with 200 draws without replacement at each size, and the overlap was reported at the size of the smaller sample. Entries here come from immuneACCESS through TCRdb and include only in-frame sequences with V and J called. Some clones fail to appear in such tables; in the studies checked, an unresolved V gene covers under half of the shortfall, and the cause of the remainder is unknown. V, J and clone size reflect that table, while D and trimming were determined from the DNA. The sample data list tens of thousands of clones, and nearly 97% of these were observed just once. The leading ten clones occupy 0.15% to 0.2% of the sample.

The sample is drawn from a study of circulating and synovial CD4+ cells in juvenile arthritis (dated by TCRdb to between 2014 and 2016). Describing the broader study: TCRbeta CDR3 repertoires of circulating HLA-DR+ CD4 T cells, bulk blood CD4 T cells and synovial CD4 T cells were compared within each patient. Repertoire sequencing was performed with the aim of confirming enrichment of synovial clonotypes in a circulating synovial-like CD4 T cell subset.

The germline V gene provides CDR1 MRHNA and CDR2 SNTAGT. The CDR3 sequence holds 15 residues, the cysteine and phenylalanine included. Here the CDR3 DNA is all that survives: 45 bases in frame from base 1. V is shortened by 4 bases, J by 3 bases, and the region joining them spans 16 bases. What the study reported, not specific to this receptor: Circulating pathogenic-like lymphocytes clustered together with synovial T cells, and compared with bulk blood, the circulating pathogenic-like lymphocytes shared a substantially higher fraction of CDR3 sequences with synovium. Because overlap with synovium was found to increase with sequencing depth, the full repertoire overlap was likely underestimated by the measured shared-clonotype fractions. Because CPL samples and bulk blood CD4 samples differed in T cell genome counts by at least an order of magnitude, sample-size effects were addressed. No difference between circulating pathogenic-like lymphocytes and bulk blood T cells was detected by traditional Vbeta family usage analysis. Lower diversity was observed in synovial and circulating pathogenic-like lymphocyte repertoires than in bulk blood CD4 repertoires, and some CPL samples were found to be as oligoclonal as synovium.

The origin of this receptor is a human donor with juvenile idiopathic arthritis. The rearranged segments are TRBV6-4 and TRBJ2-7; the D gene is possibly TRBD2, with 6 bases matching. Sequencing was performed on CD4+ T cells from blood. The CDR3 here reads CASSGPPGVRYEQYF. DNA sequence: TGTGCCAGCAGTGGCCCCCCGGGAGTCCGCTACGAGCAGTACTTC.